The sequence of this T cell receptor beta chain was determined in a study of blood T cell repertoires in COVID-19. Whole-study context: T cells, B-cell-depleted T cells, or PBMCs provided the cDNA or gDNA that served as material.

How the authors handled the data: Estimation of nucleated cell counts was performed using reference gene primer amplification. The repertoire was sequenced with immunoSEQ multiplex PCR; TCRdb's copy has only in-frame clones and lacks some. The V and J calls and clone size come from that table; D and trimming were worked out from the DNA. This sample has around 150,000 clones; 60% to 80% occur once, and the top ten carry over 7%. The V and J ends lost 5 bases and 9 bases respectively, with 11 bases between them. This CDR3 spans 11 amino acids. CDR1 MNHEY and CDR2 SVGAGI come from the germline V gene. The TCR sequence derives from a man aged 50 to 60 with active or convalescent COVID-19. Sequenced input: peripheral blood. J is TRBJ2-7 and V is TRBV6-5; TRBD1 might be the D (6 bases). The chain's CDR3 is CASSNRAGQYF. DNA for the CDR3: TGTGCCAGCAGTAACAGGGCTGGGCAGTACTTC.